Sequencing of this T cell receptor (beta chain) was carried out in a study of blood T cell repertoires in COVID-19. Germline V gives CDR1 MNHNS, CDR2 SASEGT. The CDR3 covers 16 residues. Germline trimming cut 5 bases from V and 3 bases from J; bases unmatched to any gene: 6. The method was immunoSEQ multiplex PCR; TCRdb's version includes in-frame clones alone and lacks a portion of them. This table holds approximately 180,000 clones, about 88% found once. The TCR comes from a woman between 40 and 50 years old with acute COVID-19. V is TRBV6-1 and J is TRBJ2-5, with TRBD2 matching 13 bases. The sequenced material came from PBMCs or T cells enriched from blood (not recorded which). The CDR3 reads CASSQGTSGMEETQYF. The CDR3 nucleotides read TGTGCCAGCAGTCAAGGGACTAGCGGGATGGAAGAGACCCAGTACTTC.